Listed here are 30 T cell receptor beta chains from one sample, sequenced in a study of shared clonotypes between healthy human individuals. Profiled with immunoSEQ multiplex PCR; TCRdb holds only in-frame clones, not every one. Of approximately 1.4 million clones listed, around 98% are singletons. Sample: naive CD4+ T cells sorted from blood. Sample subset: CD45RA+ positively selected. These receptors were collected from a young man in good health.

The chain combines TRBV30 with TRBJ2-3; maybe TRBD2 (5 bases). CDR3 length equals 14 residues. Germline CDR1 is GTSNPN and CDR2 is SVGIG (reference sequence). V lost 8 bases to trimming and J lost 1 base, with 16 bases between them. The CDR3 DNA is TGTGCCAGGACCGGGAATCCCCGCACAGATACGCAGTATTTT. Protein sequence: CARTGNPRTDTQYF.

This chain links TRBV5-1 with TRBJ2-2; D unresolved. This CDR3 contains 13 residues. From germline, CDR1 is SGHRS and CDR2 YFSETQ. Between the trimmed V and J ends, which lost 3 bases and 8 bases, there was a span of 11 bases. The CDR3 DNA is TGCGCCAGCAGCTCCCCTCCCCCTGGGGAGCTGTTTTTT. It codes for CASSSPPPGELFF.

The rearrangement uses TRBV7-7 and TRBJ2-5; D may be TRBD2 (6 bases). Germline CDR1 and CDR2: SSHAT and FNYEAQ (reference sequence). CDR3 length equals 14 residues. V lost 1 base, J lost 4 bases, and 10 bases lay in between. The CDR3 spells CASSLVGGGETQYF. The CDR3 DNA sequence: TGTGCCAGCAGCTTAGTGGGAGGTGGAGAGACCCAGTACTTC.

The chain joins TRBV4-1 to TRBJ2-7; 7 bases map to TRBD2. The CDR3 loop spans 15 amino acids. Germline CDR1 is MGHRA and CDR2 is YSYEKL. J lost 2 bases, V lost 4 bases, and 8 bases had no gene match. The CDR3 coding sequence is TGCGCCAGCAGCCGATCCGGGACTAATACCTACGAGCAGTACTTC. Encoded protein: CASSRSGTNTYEQYF.

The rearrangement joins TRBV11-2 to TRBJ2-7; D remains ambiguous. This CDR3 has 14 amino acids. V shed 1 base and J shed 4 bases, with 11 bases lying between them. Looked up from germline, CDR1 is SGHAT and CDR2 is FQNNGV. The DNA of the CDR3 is TGTGCCAGCAGCTTAGTAGGGAATTGGTACGAGCAGTACTTC. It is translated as CASSLVGNWYEQYF.

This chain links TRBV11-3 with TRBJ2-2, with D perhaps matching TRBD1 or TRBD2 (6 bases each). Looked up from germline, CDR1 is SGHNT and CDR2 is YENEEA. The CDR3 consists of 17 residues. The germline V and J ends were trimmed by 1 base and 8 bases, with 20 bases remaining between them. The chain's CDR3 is CASSLAGGAKNPGELFF. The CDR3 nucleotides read TGTGCCAGCAGCTTAGCCGGGGGCGCGAAGAACCCGGGGGAGCTGTTTTTT.

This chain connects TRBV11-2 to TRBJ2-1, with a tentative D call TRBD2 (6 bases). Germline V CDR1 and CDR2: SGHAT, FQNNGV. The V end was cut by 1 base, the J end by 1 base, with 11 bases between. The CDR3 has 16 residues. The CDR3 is CASSLVRSGSYNEQFF. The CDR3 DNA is TGTGCCAGCAGCTTAGTTCGGAGCGGGTCCTACAATGAGCAGTTCTTC.

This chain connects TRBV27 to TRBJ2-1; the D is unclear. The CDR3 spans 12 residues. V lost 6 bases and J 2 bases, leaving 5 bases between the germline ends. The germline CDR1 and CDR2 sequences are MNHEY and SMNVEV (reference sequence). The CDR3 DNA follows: TGTGCCAGCAGCGTACCCTACAATGAGCAGTTCTTC. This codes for CASSVPYNEQFF.

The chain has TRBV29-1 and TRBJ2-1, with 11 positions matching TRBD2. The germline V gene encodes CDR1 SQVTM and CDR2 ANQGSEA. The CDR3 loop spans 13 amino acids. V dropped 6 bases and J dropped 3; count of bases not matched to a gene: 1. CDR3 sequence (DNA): TGCAGCGTGACTAGCGGGAACTACAATGAGCAGTTCTTC. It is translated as CSVTSGNYNEQFF.

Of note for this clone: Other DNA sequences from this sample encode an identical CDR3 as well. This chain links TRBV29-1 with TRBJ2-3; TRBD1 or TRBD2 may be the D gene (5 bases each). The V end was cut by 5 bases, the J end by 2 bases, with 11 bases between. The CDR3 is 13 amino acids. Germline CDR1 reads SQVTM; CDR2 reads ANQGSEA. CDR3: CSVRGRYTDTQYF. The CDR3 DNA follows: TGCAGCGTTCGGGGACGTTACACAGATACGCAGTATTTT.

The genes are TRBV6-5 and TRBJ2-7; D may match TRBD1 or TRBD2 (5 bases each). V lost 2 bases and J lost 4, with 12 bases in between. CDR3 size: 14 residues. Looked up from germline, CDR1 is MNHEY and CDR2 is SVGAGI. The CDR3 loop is CASSYGDGSYEQYF. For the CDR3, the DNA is TGTGCCAGCAGTTACGGGGACGGATCGTACGAGCAGTACTTC.

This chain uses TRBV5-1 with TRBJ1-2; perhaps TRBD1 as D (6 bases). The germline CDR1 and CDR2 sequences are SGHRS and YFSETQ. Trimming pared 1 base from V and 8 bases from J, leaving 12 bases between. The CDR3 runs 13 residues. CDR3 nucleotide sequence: TGCGCCAGCAGCTTGAACAGGGCGGGCGGCTACACCTTC. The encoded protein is CASSLNRAGGYTF.

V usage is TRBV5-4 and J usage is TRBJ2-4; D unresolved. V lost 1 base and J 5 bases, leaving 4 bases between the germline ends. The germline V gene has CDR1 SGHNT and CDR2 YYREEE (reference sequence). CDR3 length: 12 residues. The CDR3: CASSLSQNIQYF. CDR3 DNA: TGTGCCAGCAGCTTGAGCCAAAACATTCAGTACTTC.

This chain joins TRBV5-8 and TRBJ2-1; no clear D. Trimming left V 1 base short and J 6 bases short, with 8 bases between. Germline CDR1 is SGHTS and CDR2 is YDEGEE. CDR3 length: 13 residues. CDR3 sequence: CASSLKYLNEQFF. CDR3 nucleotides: TGTGCCAGCAGCTTGAAATACCTCAATGAGCAGTTCTTC.

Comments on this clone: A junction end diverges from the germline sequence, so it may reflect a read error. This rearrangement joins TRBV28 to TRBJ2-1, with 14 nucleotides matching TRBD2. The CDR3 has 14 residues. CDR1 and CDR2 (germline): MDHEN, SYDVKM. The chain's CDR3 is CGTSGRTGLDEQFF. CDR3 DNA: TGCGGGACTAGCGGGAGAACTGGGTTGGATGAGCAGTTCTTC.

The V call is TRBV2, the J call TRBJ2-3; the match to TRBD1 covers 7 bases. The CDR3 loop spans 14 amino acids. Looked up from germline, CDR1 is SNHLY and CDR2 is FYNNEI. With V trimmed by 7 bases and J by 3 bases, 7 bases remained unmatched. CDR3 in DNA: TGTGCCAGCACCGTGACAGGGCGGACAGATACGCAGTATTTT. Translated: CASTVTGRTDTQYF.

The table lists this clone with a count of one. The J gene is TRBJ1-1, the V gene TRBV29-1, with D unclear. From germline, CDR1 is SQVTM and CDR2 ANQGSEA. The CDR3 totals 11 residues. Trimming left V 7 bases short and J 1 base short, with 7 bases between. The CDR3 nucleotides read TGCAGCGGCCTACAGAACACTGAAGCTTTCTTT. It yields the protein CSGLQNTEAFF.

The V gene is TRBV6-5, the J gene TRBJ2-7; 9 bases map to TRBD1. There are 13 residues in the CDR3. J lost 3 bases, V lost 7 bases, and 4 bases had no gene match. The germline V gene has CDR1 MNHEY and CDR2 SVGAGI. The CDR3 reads CASISTGGYEQYF. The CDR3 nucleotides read TGTGCCAGCATATCGACAGGGGGCTACGAGCAGTACTTC.

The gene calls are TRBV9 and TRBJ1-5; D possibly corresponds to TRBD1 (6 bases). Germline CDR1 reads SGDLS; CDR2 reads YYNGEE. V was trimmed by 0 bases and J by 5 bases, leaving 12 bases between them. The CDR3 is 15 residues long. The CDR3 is CASSVGGGLDQPQHF. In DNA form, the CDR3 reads TGTGCCAGCAGCGTAGGTGGGGGGCTGGATCAGCCCCAGCATTTT.

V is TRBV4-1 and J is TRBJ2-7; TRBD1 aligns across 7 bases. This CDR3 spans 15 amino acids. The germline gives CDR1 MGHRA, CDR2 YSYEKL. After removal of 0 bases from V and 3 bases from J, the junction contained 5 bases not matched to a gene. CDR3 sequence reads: CASSQDQGQLYEQYF. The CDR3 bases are TGCGCCAGCAGCCAAGATCAGGGACAGCTCTACGAGCAGTACTTC.

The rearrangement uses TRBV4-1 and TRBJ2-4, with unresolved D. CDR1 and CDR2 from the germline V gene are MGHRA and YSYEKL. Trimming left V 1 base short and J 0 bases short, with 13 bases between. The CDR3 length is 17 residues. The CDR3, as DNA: TGCGCCAGCAGCCAAGTTTACTTAGATCTAGCCAAAAACATTCAGTACTTC. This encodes CASSQVYLDLAKNIQYF.

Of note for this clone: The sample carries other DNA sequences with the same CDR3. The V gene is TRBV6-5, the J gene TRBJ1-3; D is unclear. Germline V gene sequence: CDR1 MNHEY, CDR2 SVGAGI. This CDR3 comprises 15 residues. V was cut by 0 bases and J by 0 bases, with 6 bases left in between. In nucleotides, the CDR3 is TGTGCCAGCAGTTACTCCGGGAGCTCTGGAAACACCATATATTTT. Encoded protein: CASSYSGSSGNTIYF.

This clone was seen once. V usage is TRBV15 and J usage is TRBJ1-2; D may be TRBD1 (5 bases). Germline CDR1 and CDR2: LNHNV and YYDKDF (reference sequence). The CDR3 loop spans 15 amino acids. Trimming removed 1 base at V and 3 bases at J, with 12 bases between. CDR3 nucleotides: TGTGCCACCAGCAGAGGTCGCGGAGGGGACTATGGCTACACCTTC. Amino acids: CATSRGRGGDYGYTF. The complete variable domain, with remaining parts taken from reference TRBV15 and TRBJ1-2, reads DAMVIQNPRYQVTQFGKPVTLSCSQTLNHNVMYWYQQKSSQAPKLLFHYYDKDFNNEADTPDNFQSRRPNTSFCFLDIRSPGLGDTAMYLCATSRGRGGDYGYTFGSGTRLTVV.

CDR3 nucleotides: TGCGCCAGCAGTGAGAGGGTAGCGGGAGCCACAGATACGCAGTATTTT. Translated, it gives CASSERVAGATDTQYF. The chain uses TRBV10-2 and TRBJ2-3; 9 positions match TRBD2. This CDR3 comprises 16 residues. J lost 2 bases, V lost 2 bases, and 5 bases had no gene match. The germline gives CDR1 WSHSY, CDR2 SAAADI.

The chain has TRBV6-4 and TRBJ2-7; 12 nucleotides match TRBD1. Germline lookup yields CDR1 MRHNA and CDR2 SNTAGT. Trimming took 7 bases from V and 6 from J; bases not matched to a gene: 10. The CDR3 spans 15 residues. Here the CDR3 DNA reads TGTGCCAGCAAGGTATCGGGACAGGGGGCTGGCGAGCAGTACTTC. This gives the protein CASKVSGQGAGEQYF.

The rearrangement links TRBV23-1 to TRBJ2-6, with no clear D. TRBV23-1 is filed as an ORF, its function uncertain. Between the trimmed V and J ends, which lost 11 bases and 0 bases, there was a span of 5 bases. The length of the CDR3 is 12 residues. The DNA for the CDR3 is TGCGCCCGGCCCTCTGGGGCCAACGTCCTGACTTTC. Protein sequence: CARPSGANVLTF.

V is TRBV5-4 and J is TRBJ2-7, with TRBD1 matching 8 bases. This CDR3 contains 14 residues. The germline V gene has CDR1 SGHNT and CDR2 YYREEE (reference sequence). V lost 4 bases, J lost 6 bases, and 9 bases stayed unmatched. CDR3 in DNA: TGTGCCAGCAGCCCGACAGGGGTACGGGCCGAGCAGTACTTC. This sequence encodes CASSPTGVRAEQYF.

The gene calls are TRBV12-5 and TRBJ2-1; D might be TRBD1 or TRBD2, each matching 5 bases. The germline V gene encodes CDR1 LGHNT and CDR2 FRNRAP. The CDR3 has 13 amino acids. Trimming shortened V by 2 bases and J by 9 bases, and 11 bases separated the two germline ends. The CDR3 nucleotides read TGTGCTAGTGGTTTGCAATCGAGGGGTGAGCAGTTCTTC. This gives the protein CASGLQSRGEQFF. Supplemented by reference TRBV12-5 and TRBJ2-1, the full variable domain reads DARVTQTPRHKVTEMGQEVTMRCQPILGHNTVFWYRQTMMQGLELLAYFRNRAPLDDSGMPKDRFSAEMPDATLATLKIQPSEPRDSAVYFCASGLQSRGEQFFGPGTRLTVL.

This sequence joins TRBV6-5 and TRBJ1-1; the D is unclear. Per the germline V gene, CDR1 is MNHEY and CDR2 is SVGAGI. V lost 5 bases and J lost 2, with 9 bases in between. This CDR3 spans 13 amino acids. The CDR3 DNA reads TGTGCCAGCAGTCTCAAGGCCAACACTGAAGCTTTCTTT. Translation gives CASSLKANTEAFF.

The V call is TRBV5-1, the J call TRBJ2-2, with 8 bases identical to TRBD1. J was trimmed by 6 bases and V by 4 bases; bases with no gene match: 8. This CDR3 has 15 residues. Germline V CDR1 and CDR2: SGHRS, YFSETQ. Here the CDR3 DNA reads TGCGCCAGCAGCCGTGAGACAGGGGTTTCCGGGGAGCTGTTTTTT. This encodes CASSRETGVSGELFF.